A single sample gave rise to the 30 T cell receptor beta chains below, sequenced in a study of breast tumors, draining lymph nodes, adjacent tissues. Samples came from axillary lymph nodes draining the breast cancer. Each CDR3 protein is one row after TCRdb ran MiXCR on the multiplex PCR reads. The data hold 85,000 to 120,000 distinct CDR3 sequences, with under 40% observed a single time. Material: axillary lymph node tissue. The origin of the receptors is a female donor with breast cancer. Some clones in this sample may be carry-over from other donors' samples.

This clonotype has more than one count but fewer than ten. A read error is possible here, since a much larger clone lies one base away. Here the CDR3 omits its conserved ending phenylalanine or tryptophan, so a read error is the likely source. The rearrangement uses TRBV14 and TRBJ1-2; a weak D match, TRBD1 (5 bases). This CDR3 region has 13 residues. Germline V gene data show CDR1 as SGHDN and CDR2 as FVKESK. Trimming took off 4 bases at V and 7 bases at J, with 13 bases between the two ends. In DNA form, the CDR3 reads TGTGCCAGCAGCCCGGGACCGTCCATTGGCTACACCCTC. It encodes CASSPGPSIGYTL.

This chain links TRBV7-3 with TRBJ2-3; D may be TRBD2 (5 bases). The CDR3 is 13 residues long. Germline CDR1 SGHTA, CDR2 FQGTGA. Trimming took 5 bases from V and 7 from J, leaving 13 bases between them. The CDR3 spells CASSPGSGNTQYF. CDR3 coding DNA: TGTGCCAGCAGCCCGGGGAGCGGTAATACGCAGTATTTT. Variable domain in full (rest from reference TRBV7-3 and TRBJ2-3): GAGVSQTPSNKVTEKGKYVELRCDPISGHTALYWYRQSLGQGPEFLIYFQGTGAADDSGLPNDRFFAVRPEGSVSTLKIQRTERGDSAVYLCASSPGSGNTQYFGPGTRLTVL.

This clonotype was detected ten times or more. The chain carries TRBV5-1 and TRBJ2-2, with D tentatively TRBD1 (5 bases). V lost 0 bases and J 3 bases, leaving 9 bases between the germline ends. Germline CDR1 is SGHRS and CDR2 is YFSETQ. The CDR3 runs 15 residues. The CDR3 protein is CASSLGGRDTGELFF. The CDR3 nucleotides are TGCGCCAGCAGCTTGGGGGGCCGAGACACCGGGGAGCTGTTTTTT.

This chain joins TRBV12-3 or TRBV12-4 and TRBJ1-2; D call uncertain. The V gene lost 6 bases and the J gene lost 6 bases, with 14 bases spanning the gap. CDR3 size: 13 residues. The DNA of the CDR3 is TGTGCCAGCAGCTGGGGAAGGCAGGATGGCTACACCTTC. This encodes CASSWGRQDGYTF.

The V and J genes are TRBV12-5 and TRBJ2-5, with a weak D call TRBD1 (6 bases). The V gene lost 3 bases and the J gene lost 3 bases, with 8 bases spanning the gap. Germline assignment: CDR1 LGHNT and CDR2 FRNRAP. The CDR3 contains 13 residues. Here the CDR3 reads CASGLGGKETQYF. The CDR3 bases are TGTGCTAGTGGTTTAGGGGGTAAAGAGACCCAGTACTTC.

This clonotype was found many times. The rearrangement joins TRBV20-1 to TRBJ1-3, with 10 bases that match TRBD1. Germline CDR1 reads DFQATT; CDR2 reads SNEGSKA (reference sequence). This CDR3 has 13 amino acids. CDR3 sequence: CSAGTGAGNTIYF. The CDR3 DNA follows: TGCAGCGCCGGGACAGGGGCTGGAAACACCATATATTTT.

This clonotype was seen at least ten times. The rearrangement joins TRBV11-2 to TRBJ2-5; a possible D gene is TRBD2 (6 bases). The CDR3 is 14 residues long. Per germline, CDR1 SGHAT and CDR2 FQNNGV. V lost 0 bases and J 4 bases, leaving 9 bases between the germline ends. The CDR3 nucleotides are TGTGCCAGCAGCTTAGAGACTAGGTTAGAGACCCAGTACTTC. Residues: CASSLETRLETQYF.

This clonotype was observed many times. A much larger clonotype is one base distant, so this may be a read error. The gene calls are TRBV20-1 and TRBJ2-1; the match to TRBD2 covers 10 bases. Germline V CDR1 and CDR2: DFQATT, SNEGSKA (reference sequence). This CDR3 has 16 amino acids. CDR3 coding DNA: TGCAGTGCTAGAGGAGCTAGCGGGGGCACCTACAATGGGCAGTTCTTC. Translated: CSARGASGGTYNGQFF.

Ten or more counts support this clonotype. The rearrangement joins TRBV12-5 to TRBJ1-2; D uncertain. This CDR3 has 15 residues. CDR1 is LGHNT and CDR2 is FRNRAP in the germline V gene. V shed 6 bases and J shed 0 bases, with 14 bases lying between them. The CDR3, as DNA: TGTGCTAGTGGGCCTAAGGGCGGAACTAACTATGGCTACACCTTC. Amino acids: CASGPKGGTNYGYTF.

On this clonotype: A read error may explain this, as a much larger clone is one base away. No conserved phenylalanine or tryptophan ends this CDR3, so it is likely a read error. V usage is TRBV6-6 and J usage is TRBJ1-2; 7 positions match TRBD1. Germline lookup yields CDR1 MNHNY and CDR2 SVGAGI (reference sequence). V shed 8 bases and J 4 bases; nucleotides not matched to a gene: 4. The CDR3 spans 12 residues. In nucleotides, the CDR3 is TGTGCCAGCGGGACAGAAGCCTATGGCTACACCTCC. This encodes CASGTEAYGYTS.

This clonotype was seen at least ten times. This chain connects TRBV7-8 to TRBJ2-5; unclear D gene. Germline CDR1 reads SGHVS; CDR2 reads FQNEAQ. This CDR3 is built from 13 residues. V was clipped by 1 base and J by 7 bases, with 10 bases between them. The CDR3 here is CASSLGFLGTQYF. DNA for the CDR3: TGTGCCAGCAGCTTAGGGTTTCTCGGGACCCAGTACTTC.

In its sample, this clonotype was seen many times. This sequence joins TRBV5-1 and TRBJ2-7; 8 nucleotides line up with TRBD2. The CDR3 is 14 residues long. J was trimmed by 5 bases and V by 5 bases; bases with no gene match: 9. From germline, CDR1 is SGHRS and CDR2 YFSETQ. The DNA of the CDR3 is TGCGCCAGCAGTAGCGGGACGAAGAGCGACGAGCAGTACTTC. Translation: CASSSGTKSDEQYF.

This chain connects TRBV18 to TRBJ1-6; 9 nucleotides line up with TRBD1. CDR1 and CDR2 (germline): KGHSH, LQKENI. This CDR3 comprises 15 residues. J gave up 6 bases and V 4 bases, and 4 bases lay outside the gene matches. The CDR3 is CASSLQGAANSPLHF. The CDR3 region has the DNA TGTGCCAGCTCACTACAGGGGGCCGCTAATTCACCCCTCCACTTT.

The rearrangement uses TRBV19 and TRBJ1-4, with 10 bases lining up with TRBD1. Germline V gene sequence: CDR1 LNHDA, CDR2 SQIVND (reference sequence). This CDR3 comprises 17 residues. V shed 6 bases and J 8 bases; nucleotides not matched to a gene: 15. The CDR3 bases are TGTGCCAGTAGCGCTTACTCCGGGACAGGGGATCGAGAAAAACTGTTTTTT. Encoded protein: CASSAYSGTGDREKLFF. The entire variable domain, with the rest obtained from reference TRBV19 and TRBJ1-4, is as follows: DGGITQSPKYLFRKEGQNVTLSCEQNLNHDAMYWYRQDPGQGLRLIYYSQIVNDFQKGDIAEGYSVSREKKESFPLTVTSAQKNPTAFYLCASSAYSGTGDREKLFFGSGTQLSVL.

This clonotype was picked up a small number of times. The J gene is TRBJ1-1, the V gene TRBV19; perhaps TRBD1 as D (6 bases). The germline CDR1 and CDR2 sequences are LNHDA and SQIVND (reference sequence). Trimming shortened V by 6 bases and J by 5 bases, and 13 bases separated the two germline ends. The CDR3 extends over 13 amino acids. In DNA form, the CDR3 reads TGTGCCAGTAGCCACATCACAGGGACTGAAGCTTTCTTT. Translation gives CASSHITGTEAFF.

This clonotype has ten or more counts. The chain uses TRBV10-2 and TRBJ2-5; D is uncertain. The CDR3 sequence is 11 residues long. V lost 6 bases to trimming and J lost 0 bases, with 2 bases between them. Per the germline V gene, CDR1 is WSHSY and CDR2 is SAAADI. As DNA, the CDR3 is TGCGCCAGCAGATACCAAGAGACCCAGTACTTC. Translation gives CASRYQETQYF.

The table lists this clonotype with a few counts. Possible read error: a much larger clone is one base away. V is TRBV9 and J is TRBJ1-2; D might be TRBD1 (6 bases). Germline V gene data show CDR1 as SGDLS and CDR2 as YYNGEE. This CDR3 comprises 18 residues. The V gene lost 3 bases and the J gene lost 8 bases, with 29 bases spanning the gap. The CDR3 region has the DNA TGTGCCAGCAGCGGAGGGGGTGCAGATTGGCTCAAGGCGCTAGGCTACACCTTC. Protein product: CASSGGGADWLKALGYTF. The full variable domain, its missing parts supplied by reference TRBV9 and TRBJ1-2, is DSGVTQTPKHLITATGQRVTLRCSPRSGDLSVYWYQQSLDQGLQFLIQYYNGEERAKGNILERFSAQQFPDLHSELNLSSLELGDSALYFCASSGGGADWLKALGYTFGSGTRLTVV.

The chain joins TRBV10-2 to TRBJ2-1; TRBD2 aligns across 15 bases. The germline V gene has CDR1 WSHSY and CDR2 SAAADI. J was trimmed by 7 bases and V by 8 bases; bases with no gene match: 6. This CDR3 comprises 15 residues. The CDR3, as DNA: TGCGCCAGCGGGACTAGCGGGAGGAGGGCAAATGAGCAGTTCTTC. Translation: CASGTSGRRANEQFF.

This clonotype was seen a handful of times. A clone one base away is much larger, so this may be a read error. The chain couples TRBV11-2 to TRBJ2-6; the D gene is possibly TRBD1 (6 bases). CDR1 and CDR2 from the germline V gene are SGHAT and FQNNGV. The CDR3 is 13 amino acids. CDR3 in amino acids: CASSLPGATVLTF. Here the CDR3 DNA reads TGTGCCAGCAGCTTACCAGGGGCCACCGTCCTGACTTTC.

Many counts were recorded for this clonotype. The chain uses TRBV11-3 and TRBJ2-1; 7 positions agree with TRBD2. The V gene's germline CDR1 is SGHNT and CDR2 YENEEA. This CDR3 has 16 amino acids. V gave up 5 bases and J gave up 4 bases; unmatched junction bases: 11. This chain's CDR3 is CASSPRKGGPYNEQFF. The CDR3 DNA reads TGTGCCAGCAGCCCTCGAAAGGGAGGGCCTTACAATGAGCAGTTCTTC. The variable domain in full, completed from reference TRBV11-3 and TRBJ2-1, reads EAGVVQSPRYKIIEKKQPVAFWCNPISGHNTLYWYLQNLGQGPELLIRYENEEAVDDSQLPKDRFSAERLKGVDSTLKIQPAELGDSAVYLCASSPRKGGPYNEQFFGPGTRLTVL.

This clonotype was found many times. The chain combines TRBV6-7 with TRBJ1-4, with D maybe TRBD1 (6 bases). TRBV6-7 is recorded as an ORF, its role being uncertain. CDR3 length: 18 amino acids. Trimming shortened V by 1 base and J by 4 bases, and 19 bases separated the two germline ends. The CDR3, as DNA: TGTGCCAGCAGTTACTGTTGGGGACGCGGGGGCTTTAATGAAAAACTGTTTTTT. Translated, it gives CASSYCWGRGGFNEKLFF.

There are many counts of this clonotype. The chain carries TRBV2 and TRBJ2-2; 12 positions agree with TRBD2. The J segment lost 3 bases and the V segment lost 7 bases, leaving 9 bases of the junction unmatched. The CDR3 has 17 amino acids. Germline V gives CDR1 SNHLY, CDR2 FYNNEI. CDR3 in amino acids: CASIYLAGGSDTGELFF. CDR3 sequence (DNA): TGTGCCAGCATTTATCTAGCGGGGGGGTCCGACACCGGGGAGCTGTTTTTT.

This clonotype has ten or more counts. The chain recombines TRBV27 with TRBJ1-5; D perhaps matches TRBD1 (6 bases). Trimming cost V 6 bases and J 9 bases, with 21 bases left between them. CDR1 is MNHEY and CDR2 is SMNVEV in the germline V gene (reference sequence). The CDR3 covers 15 residues. CDR3 residues: CASSREVGQGRPQHF. The CDR3 DNA reads as TGTGCCAGCAGCAGGGAGGTGGGACAAGGAAGGCCCCAGCATTTT.

This clonotype was counted ten times or more. The CDR3 loop reads CASSPTGLQYEQYF. DNA for the CDR3: TGTGCCAGCTCACCAACGGGACTGCAGTACGAGCAGTACTTC. The rearrangement links TRBV18 to TRBJ2-7, with a tentative D call TRBD2 (6 bases). This CDR3 has 14 amino acids. V was cut by 2 bases and J by 4 bases, with 12 bases left in between. Germline-derived CDR1 and CDR2 are KGHSH and LQKENI.

This clonotype was recorded at least ten times. The chain is built from TRBV5-4 and TRBJ2-7; TRBD1 matches at 9 bases. The CDR3 extends over 15 amino acids. V shed 4 bases and J 0 bases; nucleotides not matched to a gene: 5. Germline lookup yields CDR1 SGHNT and CDR2 YYREEE (reference sequence). CDR3 sequence: CASSPGTGLSYEQYF. The CDR3, as DNA: TGTGCCAGCAGCCCGGGGACAGGGCTCTCCTACGAGCAGTACTTC.

With regard to this clonotype: A much larger clone differs from this one at a single base, so this may be a read error. V usage is TRBV5-6 and J usage is TRBJ2-5; weak D call: TRBD2 (5 bases). Germline V gives CDR1 SGHDT, CDR2 YYEEEE. V gave up 1 base and J gave up 7 bases, with 8 bases separating them. The CDR3 runs 12 residues. Here the CDR3 DNA reads TGTGCCAGCAGCTTGTGGGGAGCGACCCAGTACTTC. This translates into CASSLWGATQYF. Using reference TRBV5-6 and TRBJ2-5 for the parts outside the CDR3, the full variable domain is DAGVTQSPTHLIKTRGQQVTLRCSPKSGHDTVSWYQQALGQGPQFIFQYYEEEERQRGNFPDRFSGHQFPNYSSELNVNALLLGDSALYLCASSLWGATQYFGPGTRLLVL.

At least ten counts were recorded for this clonotype. The rearrangement uses TRBV3-1 and TRBJ1-2; TRBD1 matches 7 bases. After removal of 4 bases from V and 3 bases from J, the junction contained 2 bases not matched to a gene. The CDR3 runs to 13 residues. Germline V gene lookup returns CDR1 LGHDT and CDR2 YNNKEL (reference sequence). CDR3 in amino acids: CASSRQGDYGYTF. Written as DNA, the CDR3 is TGTGCCAGCAGCCGACAGGGAGACTATGGCTACACCTTC.

This clonotype was counted only a few times. A much larger clone is a single base away; this may be a read error. CDR3 residues: CASSGEEPGYEQYF. In DNA form, the CDR3 reads TGTGCCAGCAGCGGCGAAGAGCCGGGGTACGAGCAGTACTTC. The chain carries TRBV5-6 and TRBJ2-7, with D possibly matching TRBD2 (5 bases). Per germline, CDR1 SGHDT and CDR2 YYEEEE. The CDR3 has 14 amino acids. The germline V and J ends were trimmed by 4 bases and 4 bases, with 15 bases remaining between them.

J is TRBJ2-1 and V is TRBV29-1; 10 bases line up with TRBD1. CDR1 is SQVTM and CDR2 is ANQGSEA in the germline V gene. V shed 1 base and J 5 bases; nucleotides not matched to a gene: 2. This CDR3 contains 14 residues. The CDR3 DNA sequence: TGCAGCGTTGAAGGGACAGGGGGGGACAATGAGCAGTTCTTC. As protein: CSVEGTGGDNEQFF.

This clonotype appeared many times. The gene calls are TRBV11-2 and TRBJ1-2, with 7 bases lining up with TRBD1. The CDR3 is made up of 14 amino acids. V lost 5 bases, J lost 2 bases, and 5 bases stayed unmatched. Germline lookup yields CDR1 SGHAT and CDR2 FQNNGV. Here the CDR3 DNA reads TGTGCCAGCAGCCCTACGACAGGGAACTATGGCTACACCTTC. This gives the protein CASSPTTGNYGYTF.